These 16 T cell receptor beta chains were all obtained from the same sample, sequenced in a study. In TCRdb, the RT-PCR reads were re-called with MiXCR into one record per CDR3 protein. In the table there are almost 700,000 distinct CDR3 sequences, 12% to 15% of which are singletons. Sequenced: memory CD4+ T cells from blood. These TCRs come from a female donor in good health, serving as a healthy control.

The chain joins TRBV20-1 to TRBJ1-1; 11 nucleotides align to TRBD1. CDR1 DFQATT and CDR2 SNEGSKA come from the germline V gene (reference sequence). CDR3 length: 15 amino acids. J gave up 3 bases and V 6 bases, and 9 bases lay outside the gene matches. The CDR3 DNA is TGCAGTGCCGCGGGACAGGGGGGGGGGTACACTGAAGCTTTCTTT. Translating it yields CSAAGQGGGYTEAFF.

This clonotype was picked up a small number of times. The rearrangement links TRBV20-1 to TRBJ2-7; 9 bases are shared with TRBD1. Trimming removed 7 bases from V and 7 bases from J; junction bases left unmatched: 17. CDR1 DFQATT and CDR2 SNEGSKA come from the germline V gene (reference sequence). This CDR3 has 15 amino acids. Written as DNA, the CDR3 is TGCAGTGTGGTGCTTCGGGGACAGGGATTGAAAGAGCAGTACTTC. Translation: CSVVLRGQGLKEQYF.

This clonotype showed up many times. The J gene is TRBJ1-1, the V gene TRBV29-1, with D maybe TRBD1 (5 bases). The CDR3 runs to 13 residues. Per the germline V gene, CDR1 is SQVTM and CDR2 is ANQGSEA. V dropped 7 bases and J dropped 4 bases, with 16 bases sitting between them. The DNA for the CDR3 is TGCAGCGCGAGAGTGACAGTGAGCACTGAAGCTTTCTTT. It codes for CSARVTVSTEAFF.

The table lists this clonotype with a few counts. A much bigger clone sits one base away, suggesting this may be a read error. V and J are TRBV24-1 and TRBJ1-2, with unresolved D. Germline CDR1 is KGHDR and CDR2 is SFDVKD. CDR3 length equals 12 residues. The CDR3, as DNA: TGTGCCACCAGTGATCATCAGGATGGCTACCCCTTC. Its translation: CATSDHQDGYPF.

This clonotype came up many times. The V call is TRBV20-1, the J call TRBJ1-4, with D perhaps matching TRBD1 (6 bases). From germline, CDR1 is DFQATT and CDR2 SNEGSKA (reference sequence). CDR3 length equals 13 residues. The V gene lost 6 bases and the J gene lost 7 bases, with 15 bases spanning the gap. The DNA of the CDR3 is TGCAGTGCCATCGACAGGTTCTCTGAAAAACTGTTTTTT. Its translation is CSAIDRFSEKLFF.

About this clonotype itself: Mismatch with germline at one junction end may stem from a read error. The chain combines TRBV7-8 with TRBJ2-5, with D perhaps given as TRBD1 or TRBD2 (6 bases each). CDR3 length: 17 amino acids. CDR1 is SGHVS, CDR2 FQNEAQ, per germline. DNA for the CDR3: TGTGCCAGCAGCTTAGAAGCGGGTGGGAAGGGGGGAGAGACCAAGTACTTC. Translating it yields CASSLEAGGKGGETKYF.

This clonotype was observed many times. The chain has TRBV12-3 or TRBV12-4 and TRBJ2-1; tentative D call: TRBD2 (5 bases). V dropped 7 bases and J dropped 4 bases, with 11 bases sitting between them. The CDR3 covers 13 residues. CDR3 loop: CASIPAGYNEQFF. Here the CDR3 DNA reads TGTGCCAGCATCCCTGCGGGTTACAATGAGCAGTTCTTC.

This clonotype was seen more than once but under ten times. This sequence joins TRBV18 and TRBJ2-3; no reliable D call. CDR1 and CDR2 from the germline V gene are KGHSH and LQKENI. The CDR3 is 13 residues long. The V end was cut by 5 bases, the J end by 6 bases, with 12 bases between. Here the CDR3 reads CASSFSARDTQYF. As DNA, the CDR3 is TGTGCCAGCTCATTCTCGGCGAGGGATACGCAGTATTTT.

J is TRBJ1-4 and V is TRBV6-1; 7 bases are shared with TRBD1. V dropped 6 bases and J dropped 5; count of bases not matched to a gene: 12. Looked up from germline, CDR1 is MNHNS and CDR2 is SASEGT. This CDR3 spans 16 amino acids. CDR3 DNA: TGTGCCAGCAGCGACGGGACAGCCCTTAAGAATGAAAAACTGTTTTTT. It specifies CASSDGTALKNEKLFF.

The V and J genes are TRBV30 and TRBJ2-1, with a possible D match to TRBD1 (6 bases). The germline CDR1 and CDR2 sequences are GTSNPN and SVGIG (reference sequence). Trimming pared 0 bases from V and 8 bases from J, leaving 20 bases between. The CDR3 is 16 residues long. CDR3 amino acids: CAWSVRSGRGRDEQFF. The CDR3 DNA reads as TGTGCCTGGAGTGTACGGTCCGGCAGGGGAAGGGATGAGCAGTTCTTC.

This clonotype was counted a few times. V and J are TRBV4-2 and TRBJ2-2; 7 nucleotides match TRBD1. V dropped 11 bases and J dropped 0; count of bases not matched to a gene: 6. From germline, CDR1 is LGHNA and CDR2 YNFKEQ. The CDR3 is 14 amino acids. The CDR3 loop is CALETGPNTGELFF. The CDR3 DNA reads TGTGCCTTAGAGACAGGGCCGAACACCGGGGAGCTGTTTTTT.

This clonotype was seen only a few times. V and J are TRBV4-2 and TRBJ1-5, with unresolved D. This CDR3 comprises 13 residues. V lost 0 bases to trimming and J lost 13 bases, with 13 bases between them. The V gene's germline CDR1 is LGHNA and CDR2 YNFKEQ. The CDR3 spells CASSQEGEAVQHF. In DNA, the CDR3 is TGTGCCAGCAGCCAAGAAGGTGAGGCGGTTCAGCATTTT.

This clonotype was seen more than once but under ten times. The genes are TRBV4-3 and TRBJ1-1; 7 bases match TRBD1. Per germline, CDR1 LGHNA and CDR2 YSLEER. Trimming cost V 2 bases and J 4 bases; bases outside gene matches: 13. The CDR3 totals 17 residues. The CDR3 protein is CASSQNYRGRGGTEAFF. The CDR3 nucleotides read TGCGCCAGCAGCCAAAATTACAGGGGACGGGGAGGCACTGAAGCTTTCTTT.

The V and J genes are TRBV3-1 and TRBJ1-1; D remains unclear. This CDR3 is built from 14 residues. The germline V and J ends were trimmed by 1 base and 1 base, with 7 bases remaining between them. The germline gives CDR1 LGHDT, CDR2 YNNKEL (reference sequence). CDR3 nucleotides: TGTGCCAGCAGCCAAGTTGCTGGGAACACTGAAGCTTTCTTT. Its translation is CASSQVAGNTEAFF.

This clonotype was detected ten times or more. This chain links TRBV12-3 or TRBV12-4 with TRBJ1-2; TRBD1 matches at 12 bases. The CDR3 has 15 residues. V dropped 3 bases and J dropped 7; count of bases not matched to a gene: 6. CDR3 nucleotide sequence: TGTGCCAGCAGTTTCCCGGGACAGGGGGCGATTGGCTACACCTTC. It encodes CASSFPGQGAIGYTF.

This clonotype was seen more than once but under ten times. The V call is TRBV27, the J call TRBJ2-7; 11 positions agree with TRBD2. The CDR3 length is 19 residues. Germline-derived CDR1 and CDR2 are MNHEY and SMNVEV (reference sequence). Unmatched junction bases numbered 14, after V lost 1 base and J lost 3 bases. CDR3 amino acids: CASSLYRISGRAIVYEQYF. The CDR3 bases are TGTGCCAGCAGTTTATACCGGATTAGCGGGAGGGCCATTGTCTACGAGCAGTACTTC.